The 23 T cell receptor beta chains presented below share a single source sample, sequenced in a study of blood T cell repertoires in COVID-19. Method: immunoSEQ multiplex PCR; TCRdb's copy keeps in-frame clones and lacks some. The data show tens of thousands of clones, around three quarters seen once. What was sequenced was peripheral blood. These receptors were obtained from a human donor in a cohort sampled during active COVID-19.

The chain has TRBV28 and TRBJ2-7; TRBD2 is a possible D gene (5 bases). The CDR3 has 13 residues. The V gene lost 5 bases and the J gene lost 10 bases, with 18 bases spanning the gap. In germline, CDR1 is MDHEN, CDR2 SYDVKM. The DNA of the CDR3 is TGTGCCAGCAGTCCCAGGACTCTTCCCGCACAGTACTTC. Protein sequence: CASSPRTLPAQYF. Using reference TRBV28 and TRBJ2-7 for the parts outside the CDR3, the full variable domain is DVKVTQSSRYLVKRTGEKVFLECVQDMDHENMFWYRQDPGLGLRLIYFSYDVKMKEKGDIPEGYSVSREKKERFSLILESASTNQTSMYLCASSPRTLPAQYFGPGTRLTVT.

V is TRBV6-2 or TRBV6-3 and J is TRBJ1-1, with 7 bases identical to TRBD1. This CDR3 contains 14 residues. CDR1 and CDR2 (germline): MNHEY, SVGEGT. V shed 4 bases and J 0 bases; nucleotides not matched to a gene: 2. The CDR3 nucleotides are TGTGCCAGCAGTTTCGACAGGGTGAACACTGAAGCTTTCTTT. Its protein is CASSFDRVNTEAFF.

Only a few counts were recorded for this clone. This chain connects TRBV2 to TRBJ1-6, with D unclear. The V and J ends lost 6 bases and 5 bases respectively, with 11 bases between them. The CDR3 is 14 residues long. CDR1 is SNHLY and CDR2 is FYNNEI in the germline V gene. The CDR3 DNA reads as TGTGCCAGCAGAGCGGGCCCGAATAATTCACCCCTCCACTTT. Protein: CASRAGPNNSPLHF.

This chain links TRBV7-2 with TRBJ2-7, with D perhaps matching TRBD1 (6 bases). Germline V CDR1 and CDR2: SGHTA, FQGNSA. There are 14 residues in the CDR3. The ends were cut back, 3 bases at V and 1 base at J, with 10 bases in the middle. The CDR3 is CASSFGTLSYEQYF. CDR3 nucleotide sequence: TGTGCCAGCAGCTTCGGGACACTATCCTACGAGCAGTACTTC. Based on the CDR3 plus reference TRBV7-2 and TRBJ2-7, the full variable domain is GAGVSQSPSNKVTEKGKDVELRCDPISGHTALYWYRQSLGQGLEFLIYFQGNSAPDKSGLPSDRFSAERTGGSVSTLTIQRTQQEDSAVYLCASSFGTLSYEQYFGPGTRLTVT.

The DNA for the CDR3 is TGTGCCATCAGGCGGGAGGCCCGCACAGATACGCAGTATTTT. Protein sequence: CAIRREARTDTQYF. This chain uses TRBV10-3 with TRBJ2-3; TRBD2 agrees at 8 bases. The junction had 3 bases not matched to a gene; V was cut back by 6 bases and J by 1 base. Germline-derived CDR1 and CDR2 are ENHRY and SYGVKD. The CDR3 length is 14 residues.

CDR3 DNA: TGTGCCAGTAGTATCTTTGCGGGGACAGGACAGTACGAGCAGTACTTC. The encoded protein is CASSIFAGTGQYEQYF. This sequence joins TRBV19 and TRBJ2-7; TRBD1 matches at 8 bases. Trimming at V came to 3 bases and at J to 4 bases, leaving 11 bases not matched to a gene. CDR1 is LNHDA, CDR2 SQIVND, per germline (reference sequence). There are 16 residues in the CDR3.

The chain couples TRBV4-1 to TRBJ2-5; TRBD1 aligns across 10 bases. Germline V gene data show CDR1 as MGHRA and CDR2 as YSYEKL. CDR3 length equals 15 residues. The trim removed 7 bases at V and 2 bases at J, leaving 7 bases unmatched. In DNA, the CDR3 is TGCGCCAGCACACGTACGGGACAGGGGCAAGAGACCCAGTACTTC. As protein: CASTRTGQGQETQYF.

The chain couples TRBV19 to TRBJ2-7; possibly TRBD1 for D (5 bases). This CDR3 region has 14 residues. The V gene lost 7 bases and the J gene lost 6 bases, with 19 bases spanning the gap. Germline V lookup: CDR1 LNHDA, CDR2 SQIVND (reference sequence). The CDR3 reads CASTEGALTGEQYF. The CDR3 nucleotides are TGTGCCAGTACCGAAGGGGCGTTGACTGGCGAGCAGTACTTC.

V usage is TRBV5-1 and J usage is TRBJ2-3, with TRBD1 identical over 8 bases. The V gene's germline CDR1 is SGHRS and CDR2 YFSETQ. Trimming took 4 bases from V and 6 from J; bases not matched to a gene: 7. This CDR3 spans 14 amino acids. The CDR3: CASSPTGVLDTQYF. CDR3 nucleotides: TGCGCCAGCAGCCCGACAGGGGTATTGGATACGCAGTATTTT.

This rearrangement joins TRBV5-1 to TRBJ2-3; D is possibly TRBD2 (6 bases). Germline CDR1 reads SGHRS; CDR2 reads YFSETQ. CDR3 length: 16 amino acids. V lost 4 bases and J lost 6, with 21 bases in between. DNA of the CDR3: TGCGCCAGCAGCCTCCTGGCTAGCGCCGCCCTCGATACGCAGTATTTT. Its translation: CASSLLASAALDTQYF.

This CDR3 is CASSLMVQGMETQYF. Written as DNA, the CDR3 is TGTGCCAGCAGCTTAATGGTGCAGGGGATGGAGACCCAGTACTTC. The rearrangement joins TRBV5-4 to TRBJ2-5; D is perhaps TRBD1 (6 bases). Germline loops: CDR1 SGHNT, CDR2 YYREEE (reference sequence). Trimming took 2 bases from V and 5 from J, leaving 16 bases between them. CDR3 size: 15 residues.

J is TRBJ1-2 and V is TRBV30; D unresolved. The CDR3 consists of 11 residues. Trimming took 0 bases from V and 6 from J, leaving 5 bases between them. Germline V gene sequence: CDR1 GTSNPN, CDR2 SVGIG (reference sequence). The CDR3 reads CAWSVRNGYTF. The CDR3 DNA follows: TGTGCCTGGAGTGTCAGGAATGGCTACACCTTC.

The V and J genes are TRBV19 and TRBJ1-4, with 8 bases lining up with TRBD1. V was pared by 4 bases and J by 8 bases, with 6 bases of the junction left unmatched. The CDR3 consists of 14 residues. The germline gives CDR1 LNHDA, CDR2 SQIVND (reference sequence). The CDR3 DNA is TGTGCCAGTAGTACGACAGGGGCGCGAGAAAAACTGTTTTTT. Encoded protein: CASSTTGAREKLFF.

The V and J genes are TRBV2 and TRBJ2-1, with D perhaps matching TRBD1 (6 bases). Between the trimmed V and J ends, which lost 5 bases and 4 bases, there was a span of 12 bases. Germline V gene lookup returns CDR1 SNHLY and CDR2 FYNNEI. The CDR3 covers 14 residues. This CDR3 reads CASSRNRDYNEQFF. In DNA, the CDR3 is TGTGCCAGCAGTCGAAACAGGGATTACAATGAGCAGTTCTTC.

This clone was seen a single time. DNA of the CDR3: TGTGCCAGCAGCGGAACCGGGACAGCAAACACCGGGGAGCTGTTTTTT. Translated, it gives CASSGTGTANTGELFF. The chain joins TRBV5-6 to TRBJ2-2, with 7 bases matching TRBD1. The trim removed 4 bases at V and 2 bases at J, leaving 8 bases unmatched. CDR1 and CDR2 from the germline V gene are SGHDT and YYEEEE. This CDR3 contains 16 residues.

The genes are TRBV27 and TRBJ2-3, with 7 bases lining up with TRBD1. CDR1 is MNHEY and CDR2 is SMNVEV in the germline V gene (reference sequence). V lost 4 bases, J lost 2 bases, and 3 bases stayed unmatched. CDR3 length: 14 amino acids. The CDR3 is CASSYRGYTDTQYF. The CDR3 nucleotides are TGTGCCAGCAGTTACAGGGGATACACAGATACGCAGTATTTT.

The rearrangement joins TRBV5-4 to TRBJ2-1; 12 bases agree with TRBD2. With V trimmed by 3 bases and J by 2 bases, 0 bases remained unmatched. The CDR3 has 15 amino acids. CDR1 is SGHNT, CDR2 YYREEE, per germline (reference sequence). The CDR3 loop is CASSSSGGAYNEQFF. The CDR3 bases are TGTGCCAGCAGCTCTAGCGGGGGGGCCTACAATGAGCAGTTCTTC.

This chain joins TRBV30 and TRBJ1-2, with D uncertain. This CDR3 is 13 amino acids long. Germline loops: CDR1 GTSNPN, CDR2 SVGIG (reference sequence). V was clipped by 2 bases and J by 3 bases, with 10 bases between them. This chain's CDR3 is CAWSRGFDYGYTF. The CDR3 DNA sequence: TGTGCCTGGAGTAGAGGGTTTGACTATGGCTACACCTTC. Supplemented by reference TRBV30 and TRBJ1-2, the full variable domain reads SQTIHQWPATLVQPVGSPLSLECTVEGTSNPNLYWYRQAAGRGLQLLFYSVGIGQISSEVPQNLSASRPQDRQFILSSKKLLLSDSGFYLCAWSRGFDYGYTFGSGTRLTVV.

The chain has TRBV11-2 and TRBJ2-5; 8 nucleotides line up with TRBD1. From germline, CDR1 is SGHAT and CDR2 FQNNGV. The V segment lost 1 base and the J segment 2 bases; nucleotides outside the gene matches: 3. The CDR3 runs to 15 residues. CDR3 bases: TGTGCCAGCAGCTTAGGGACAGGGAAACAAGAGACCCAGTACTTC. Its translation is CASSLGTGKQETQYF.

CDR3 residues: CASSTRTEETQYF. The CDR3 region has the DNA TGTGCCAGTAGTACCCGGACTGAAGAGACCCAGTACTTC. V gene TRBV19 combines with J gene TRBJ2-5; the D gene is possibly TRBD2 (5 bases). Trimming removed 4 bases at V and 3 bases at J, with 9 bases between. This CDR3 is built from 13 residues. Germline CDR1 is LNHDA and CDR2 is SQIVND (reference sequence).

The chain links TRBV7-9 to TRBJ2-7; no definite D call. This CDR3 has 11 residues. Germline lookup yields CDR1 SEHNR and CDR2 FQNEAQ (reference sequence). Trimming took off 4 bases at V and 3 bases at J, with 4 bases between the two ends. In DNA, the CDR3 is TGTGCCAGCAGCTCGGTCTACGAGCAGTACTTC. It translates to CASSSVYEQYF. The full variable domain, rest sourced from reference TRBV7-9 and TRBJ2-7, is DTGVSQNPRHKITKRGQNVTFRCDPISEHNRLYWYRQTLGQGPEFLTYFQNEAQLEKSRLLSDRFSAERPKGSFSTLEIQRTEQGDSAMYLCASSSVYEQYFGPGTRLTVT.

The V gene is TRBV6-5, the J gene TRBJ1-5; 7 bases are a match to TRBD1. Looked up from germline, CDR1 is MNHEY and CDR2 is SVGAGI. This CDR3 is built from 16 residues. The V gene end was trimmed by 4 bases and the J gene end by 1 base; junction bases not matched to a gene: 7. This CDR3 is CASSLQGRTSNQPQHF. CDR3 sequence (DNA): TGTGCCAGCAGTTTACAGGGGCGGACAAGCAATCAGCCCCAGCATTTT.

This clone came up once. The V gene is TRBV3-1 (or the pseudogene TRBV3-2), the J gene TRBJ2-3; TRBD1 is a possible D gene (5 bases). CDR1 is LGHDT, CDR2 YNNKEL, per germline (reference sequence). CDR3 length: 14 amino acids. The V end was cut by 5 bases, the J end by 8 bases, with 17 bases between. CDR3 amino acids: CASSASSTQGTQYF. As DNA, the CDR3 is TGTGCCAGCAGCGCAAGTTCCACCCAGGGTACGCAGTATTTT.